Reported below is one T cell receptor beta chain. This sample was taken from a study of blood T cell dynamics during melanoma immunotherapy. Study context: Metastatic melanoma patients received first-line pembrolizumab or nivolumab plus ipilimumab.

Repertoires were generated with immunoSEQ multiplex PCR, while TCRdb's copy carries only in-frame clones and drops some. The sample contains roughly 10,000 clones, around nine tenths of which appear only once. Time point described: week 3, after first cycle of checkpoint inhibitor. No patient had earlier systemic cancer treatment, concurrent immunosuppressants, or another active cancer. Sequenced material: blood, taken from a patient treated with checkpoint blockade. The sequence derives from a human donor with melanoma.

The CDR3 sequence: CASSEGRLAGGQETQYF. The CDR3 DNA reads as TGTGCCAGCAGTGAGGGGCGACTAGCGGGTGGCCAAGAGACCCAGTACTTC. The chain recombines TRBV2 with TRBJ2-5, with 10 bases that match TRBD2. Germline CDR1 is SNHLY and CDR2 is FYNNEI. The CDR3 has 17 amino acids. Trimming at V came to 3 bases and at J to 1 base, leaving 8 bases not matched to a gene.